One sample yielded the 32 T cell receptor beta chains listed below, sequenced in a study of shared clonotypes between healthy human individuals. Naive CD8 cells comprised CD45RO-negative, CCR7-positively selected cells, excluding terminally differentiated effector memory CD45RA+ cells. Sequencing used immunoSEQ multiplex PCR; TCRdb keeps in-frame clones, though not all of them. The sample lists hundreds of thousands of clones; about 90% were seen once. The sequencing input was naive CD8+ T cells sorted from blood. These receptors were taken from a man in his thirties or forties in good health.

The chain couples TRBV14 to TRBJ2-1; tentative D call: TRBD1 (5 bases). Germline loops: CDR1 SGHDN, CDR2 FVKESK. The V gene lost 1 base and the J gene lost 10 bases, with 14 bases spanning the gap. CDR3 size: 14 residues. CDR3 DNA: TGTGCCAGCAGCCAAGTCGAAGGGGCTGGGGAGCAGTTCTTC. Translated: CASSQVEGAGEQFF.

The gene calls are TRBV9 and TRBJ2-7, with TRBD2 matching over 12 bases. This CDR3 region has 17 residues. CDR1 is SGDLS and CDR2 is YYNGEE in the germline V gene. The V and J ends lost 4 bases and 1 base, in that order; junction bases with no gene match: 9. In nucleotides, the CDR3 is TGTGCCAGCAGCCCGCGGACTAGCGGGACCCTATCCTACGAGCAGTACTTC. This encodes CASSPRTSGTLSYEQYF.

J is TRBJ2-7 and V is TRBV4-1; 7 nucleotides line up with TRBD2. J lost 5 bases, V lost 3 bases, and 1 base had no gene match. The CDR3 length is 12 residues. CDR1 is MGHRA and CDR2 is YSYEKL in the germline V gene. CDR3 protein: CASSHSGNEQYF. CDR3 DNA sequence: TGCGCCAGCAGCCACAGCGGGAACGAGCAGTACTTC.

The DNA for the CDR3 is TGCGCCAGCAGCCGAGTCGGGGAGTACACTGAAGCTTTCTTT. Amino acid sequence: CASSRVGEYTEAFF. V and J are TRBV4-1 and TRBJ1-1, with D unresolved. Per the germline V gene, CDR1 is MGHRA and CDR2 is YSYEKL. Trimming left V 4 bases short and J 3 bases short, with 12 bases between. This CDR3 is 14 amino acids long.

The gene calls are TRBV5-5 and TRBJ2-1, with D perhaps matching TRBD1 (6 bases). The CDR3 is made up of 16 amino acids. CDR1 and CDR2 from the germline V gene are SGHKS and YYEKEE (reference sequence). V was trimmed by 4 bases and J by 1 base, leaving 15 bases between them. DNA for the CDR3: TGTGCCAGCAGCACAGAAACAGGGTTTTCCTACAATGAGCAGTTCTTC. This gives the protein CASSTETGFSYNEQFF.

This rearrangement joins TRBV7-9 to TRBJ2-2, with TRBD1 matching 7 bases. There are 15 residues in the CDR3. Germline values: CDR1 SEHNR, CDR2 FQNEAQ (reference sequence). Trimming removed 3 bases from V and 3 bases from J; junction bases left unmatched: 4. The CDR3 nucleotides read TGTGCCAGCAGCTTGACACAGGGGTACACCGGGGAGCTGTTTTTT. Its translation: CASSLTQGYTGELFF.

The chain has TRBV6-5 and TRBJ2-7; TRBD2 matches at 15 bases. The CDR3 is 16 residues long. The germline V gene has CDR1 MNHEY and CDR2 SVGAGI. With V trimmed by 4 bases and J by 7 bases, 8 bases remained unmatched. CDR3 DNA sequence: TGTGCCAGCAGTTGGACGGGACTAGCGGGAGGTAATGAGCAGTACTTC. It specifies CASSWTGLAGGNEQYF.

The CDR3 reads CASSLVSKPPVGNEQFF. As DNA, the CDR3 is TGCGCCAGCAGCTTGGTTTCGAAGCCCCCTGTGGGCAATGAGCAGTTCTTC. V gene TRBV5-1 combines with J gene TRBJ2-1; no definite D call. Trimming removed 0 bases at V and 6 bases at J, with 19 bases between. The germline gives CDR1 SGHRS, CDR2 YFSETQ. This CDR3 comprises 17 residues.

This chain joins TRBV9 and TRBJ1-5; TRBD1 agrees at 7 bases. The CDR3 is 14 residues long. The germline V gene has CDR1 SGDLS and CDR2 YYNGEE. The V segment lost 3 bases and the J segment 3 bases; nucleotides outside the gene matches: 3. The CDR3 loop is CASSATGNNQPQHF. In DNA, the CDR3 is TGTGCCAGCAGCGCGACAGGGAACAATCAGCCCCAGCATTTT.

This clone was counted only a few times. V and J are TRBV7-9 and TRBJ2-7; TRBD2 matches 8 bases. The J segment lost 3 bases and the V segment lost 3 bases, leaving 4 bases of the junction unmatched. The V gene's germline CDR1 is SEHNR and CDR2 FQNEAQ (reference sequence). This CDR3 spans 14 amino acids. The CDR3 is CASSFPTSGYEQYF. As DNA, the CDR3 is TGTGCCAGCAGCTTTCCAACTAGCGGCTACGAGCAGTACTTC.

J is TRBJ2-7 and V is TRBV11-2, with D tentatively TRBD1 (5 bases). The CDR3 contains 17 residues. The germline V gene encodes CDR1 SGHAT and CDR2 FQNNGV. V dropped 3 bases and J dropped 1 base, with 19 bases sitting between them. The CDR3 region is CASSFGRRTSDSYEQYF. CDR3 coding DNA: TGTGCCAGCAGCTTTGGCCGCCGGACATCGGATTCCTACGAGCAGTACTTC. The entire variable domain, with the rest obtained from reference TRBV11-2 and TRBJ2-7, is as follows: EAGVAQSPRYKIIEKRQSVAFWCNPISGHATLYWYQQILGQGPKLLIQFQNNGVVDDSQLPKDRFSAERLKGVDSTLKIQPAKLEDSAVYLCASSFGRRTSDSYEQYFGPGTRLTVT.

This clone appeared a single time. A junction boundary mismatches the germline segment, possibly from a read error. Here the CDR3 DNA reads TGCAGCGTGGAAGGGGACCCGGGCTCTTGGGGCACTGAAGCTTTCTTT. Protein: CSVEGDPGSWGTEAFF. The chain couples TRBV29-1 to TRBJ1-1, with D maybe TRBD1 (5 bases). Per the germline V gene, CDR1 is SQVTM and CDR2 is ANQGSEA. The CDR3 is 16 residues long.

V is TRBV4-1 and J is TRBJ2-2; 10 nucleotides align to TRBD2. The CDR3 length is 17 residues. Germline values: CDR1 MGHRA, CDR2 YSYEKL. J lost 5 bases, V lost 3 bases, and 9 bases had no gene match. CDR3 sequence (DNA): TGCGCCAGCAGCCAGCCCCTAGCGGGAGCGGGGACCGGGGAGCTGTTTTTT. This sequence encodes CASSQPLAGAGTGELFF.

The chain combines TRBV11-2 with TRBJ2-7; 9 positions agree with TRBD1. Germline assignment: CDR1 SGHAT and CDR2 FQNNGV. The CDR3 consists of 17 residues. The junction had 11 bases not matched to a gene; V was cut back by 1 base and J by 4 bases. The CDR3: CASSLVGTGPSLYEQYF. In DNA, the CDR3 is TGTGCCAGCAGCTTAGTCGGGACAGGGCCATCCTTATACGAGCAGTACTTC. The full variable domain, rest sourced from reference TRBV11-2 and TRBJ2-7, is EAGVAQSPRYKIIEKRQSVAFWCNPISGHATLYWYQQILGQGPKLLIQFQNNGVVDDSQLPKDRFSAERLKGVDSTLKIQPAKLEDSAVYLCASSLVGTGPSLYEQYFGPGTRLTVT.

This chain uses TRBV10-3 with TRBJ1-2; no clear D. Trimming took off 4 bases at V and 3 bases at J, with 12 bases between the two ends. This CDR3 region has 14 residues. CDR1 ENHRY and CDR2 SYGVKD come from the germline V gene. As DNA, the CDR3 is TGTGCCATCAGTGGGGAAGGGAACTACTATGGCTACACCTTC. Encoded protein: CAISGEGNYYGYTF.

This chain connects TRBV4-3 to TRBJ2-7; D possibly corresponds to TRBD1 (6 bases). Germline CDR1 is LGHNA and CDR2 is YSLEER. This CDR3 contains 14 residues. Trimming pared 4 bases from V and 6 bases from J, leaving 16 bases between. For the CDR3, the DNA is TGCGCCAGCAGCCCAGGACAGTCGTTGGGCGAGCAGTACTTC. Protein sequence: CASSPGQSLGEQYF.

The rearrangement uses TRBV6-5 and TRBJ1-2; possibly TRBD1 for D (6 bases). The CDR3 spans 13 residues. V gave up 4 bases and J gave up 4 bases, with 10 bases separating them. Germline V gene data show CDR1 as MNHEY and CDR2 as SVGAGI. This chain's CDR3 is CASSSQGAYGYTF. The CDR3 DNA sequence: TGTGCCAGCAGTTCACAGGGCGCCTATGGCTACACCTTC.

The J gene is TRBJ1-1, the V gene TRBV28; 12 bases match TRBD1. Trimming took 6 bases from V and 5 from J; bases not matched to a gene: 10. There are 16 residues in the CDR3. Germline-derived CDR1 and CDR2 are MDHEN and SYDVKM. The CDR3 loop reads CASRGQGAIRETEAFF. The CDR3 nucleotides read TGTGCCAGCAGGGGACAGGGGGCAATTCGTGAAACTGAAGCTTTCTTT.

The V call is TRBV7-9, the J call TRBJ1-5; no clear D gene. CDR3 length: 16 amino acids. Germline CDR1 and CDR2: SEHNR and FQNEAQ (reference sequence). The V and J ends lost 1 base and 0 bases respectively, with 10 bases between them. CDR3 DNA: TGTGCCAGCAGCTTAGAACCAGAATATAGCAATCAGCCCCAGCATTTT. This translates into CASSLEPEYSNQPQHF.

The chain uses TRBV13 and TRBJ2-2; weak D call: TRBD2 (5 bases). Germline assignment: CDR1 PRHDT and CDR2 FYEKMQ (reference sequence). This CDR3 is built from 14 residues. Trimming removed 5 bases from V and 8 bases from J, with 15 bases in between. The CDR3 coding sequence is TGTGCCAGCAGCGAAGGACTCTCTGGGGGGGAGCTGTTTTTT. Translation: CASSEGLSGGELFF.

This chain uses TRBV7-9 with TRBJ2-7; D might be TRBD1 (5 bases). This CDR3 has 15 residues. Germline values: CDR1 SEHNR, CDR2 FQNEAQ (reference sequence). V dropped 1 base and J dropped 3 bases, with 13 bases sitting between them. The CDR3 nucleotides are TGTGCCAGCAGCTTAGGGGTCCAGGGTAACTACGAGCAGTACTTC. Its protein product is CASSLGVQGNYEQYF.

The chain employs TRBV6-5 and TRBJ2-2; the D gene is possibly TRBD2 (6 bases). The CDR3 loop spans 15 amino acids. Germline V lookup: CDR1 MNHEY, CDR2 SVGAGI. Trimming took off 2 bases at V and 3 bases at J, with 10 bases between the two ends. CDR3 nucleotides: TGTGCCAGCAGTTACGCGGGGTTGGACACCGGGGAGCTGTTTTTT. The encoded protein is CASSYAGLDTGELFF.

The chain joins TRBV6-6 to TRBJ2-7; no clear D. CDR1 is MNHNY and CDR2 is SVGAGI in the germline V gene (reference sequence). The CDR3 totals 12 residues. Deletions cut 4 bases from V and 4 bases from J, with 8 bases between. Here the CDR3 DNA reads TGTGCCAGCAGTTGGGCCCTTTACGAGCAGTACTTC. Amino acids: CASSWALYEQYF.

The chain couples TRBV10-2 to TRBJ2-7; 7 bases are shared with TRBD2. Germline lookup yields CDR1 WSHSY and CDR2 SAAADI. CDR3 size: 18 residues. After removal of 6 bases from V and 0 bases from J, the junction contained 17 bases not matched to a gene. As DNA, the CDR3 is TGCGCCAGCAGCACAGCGGGACGGAATATATGGGTCTCCTACGAGCAGTACTTC. Protein sequence: CASSTAGRNIWVSYEQYF.

This sequence joins TRBV7-8 and TRBJ2-1; unclear D gene. This CDR3 comprises 11 residues. CDR1 is SGHVS, CDR2 FQNEAQ, per germline. Between the trimmed V and J ends, which lost 10 bases and 6 bases, there was a span of 10 bases. The CDR3, as DNA: TGTGCCATCCTCAGAGGCAATGAGCAGTTCTTC. This translates into CAILRGNEQFF. Together with reference TRBV7-8 and TRBJ2-1, the CDR3 gives the full variable domain: GAGVSQSPRYKVAKRGQDVALRCDPISGHVSLFWYQQALGQGPEFLTYFQNEAQLDKSGLPSDRFFAERPEGSVSTLKIQRTQQEDSAVYLCAILRGNEQFFGPGTRLTVL.

This clone came up once. V is TRBV23-1 and J is TRBJ1-5, with TRBD1 matching over 9 bases. TRBV23-1 is recorded as an ORF, its role being uncertain. The CDR3 has 19 residues. Unmatched junction bases numbered 23, after V lost 7 bases and J lost 7 bases. This chain's CDR3 is CASIHGGQPTGGGGQPQHF. CDR3 bases: TGCGCCAGCATCCATGGAGGCCAACCAACAGGGGGCGGAGGACAGCCCCAGCATTTT.

The gene calls are TRBV7-9 and TRBJ2-1, with TRBD2 identical over 7 bases. Looked up from germline, CDR1 is SEHNR and CDR2 is FQNEAQ (reference sequence). This CDR3 region has 16 residues. The V gene end was trimmed by 6 bases and the J gene end by 4 bases; junction bases not matched to a gene: 12. CDR3 residues: CASSSSSGGAYNEQFF. As DNA, the CDR3 is TGTGCCAGCAGTTCGTCCTCGGGAGGCGCGTACAATGAGCAGTTCTTC. The full variable domain, in which reference TRBV7-9 and TRBJ2-1 provide the parts outside the CDR3, is DTGVSQNPRHKITKRGQNVTFRCDPISEHNRLYWYRQTLGQGPEFLTYFQNEAQLEKSRLLSDRFSAERPKGSFSTLEIQRTEQGDSAMYLCASSSSSGGAYNEQFFGPGTRLTVL.

This chain joins TRBV10-3 and TRBJ2-3; D is tentatively TRBD1 or TRBD2 (5 bases each). The V gene's germline CDR1 is ENHRY and CDR2 SYGVKD. V was pared by 0 bases and J by 6 bases, with 19 bases between. The CDR3 consists of 17 residues. CDR3 nucleotide sequence: TGTGCCATCAGTGAGTCTATTCTTACAGGTTTAGCGGATACGCAGTATTTT. Amino acid sequence: CAISESILTGLADTQYF.

The chain's CDR3 is CAWADSFNEKLFF. The CDR3 coding sequence is TGTGCCTGGGCGGACAGCTTTAATGAAAAACTGTTTTTT. V and J are TRBV30 and TRBJ1-4, with D perhaps matching TRBD1 (6 bases). This CDR3 spans 13 amino acids. Germline V gene lookup returns CDR1 GTSNPN and CDR2 SVGIG (reference sequence). Trimming stripped 5 bases from V and 4 bases from J, with 11 bases between.

This chain links TRBV21-1 with TRBJ2-3; the table's D call TRBD2 went unverified against the DNA. TRBV21-1 is a documented pseudogene. CDR3 length: 14 residues. This CDR3 reads CASSTSGGAYTQYF. As DNA, the CDR3 is TGTGCCAGCAGCACTAGCGGAGGGGCCTATACGCAGTATTTT.

This clone was detected only once. The chain carries TRBV7-2 and TRBJ1-4; D possibly corresponds to TRBD1 (5 bases). Germline V CDR1 and CDR2: SGHTA, FQGNSA. There are 15 residues in the CDR3. With 0 bases removed from V and 6 bases from J, the gap between germline ends came to 11 bases. CDR3 DNA: TGTGCCAGCAGCTTAGCGGGGGTCGGAGATGAAAAACTGTTTTTT. This encodes CASSLAGVGDEKLFF.

The J gene is TRBJ2-3, the V gene TRBV5-4; TRBD2 matches 8 bases. CDR1 is SGHNT, CDR2 YYREEE, per germline (reference sequence). V lost 4 bases to trimming and J lost 2 bases; unmatched junction nucleotides: 9. The CDR3 has 16 amino acids. The CDR3 nucleotides are TGTGCCAGCAGCACAGGTACGGGAGGGGTCACAGATACGCAGTATTTT. Translated: CASSTGTGGVTDTQYF.